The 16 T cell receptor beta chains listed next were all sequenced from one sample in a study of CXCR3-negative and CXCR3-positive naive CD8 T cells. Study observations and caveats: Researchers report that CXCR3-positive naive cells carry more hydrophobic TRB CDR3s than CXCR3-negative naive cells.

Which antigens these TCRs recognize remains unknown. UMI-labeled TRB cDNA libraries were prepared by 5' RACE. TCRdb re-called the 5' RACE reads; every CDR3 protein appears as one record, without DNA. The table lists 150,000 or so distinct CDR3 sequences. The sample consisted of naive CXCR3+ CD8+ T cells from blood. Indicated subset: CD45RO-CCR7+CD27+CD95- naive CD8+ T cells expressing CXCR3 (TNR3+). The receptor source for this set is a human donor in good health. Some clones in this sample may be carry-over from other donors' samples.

CDR3 protein: CSVEDSTTAYEQYF. The chain combines TRBV29-1 with TRBJ2-7. There are 14 residues in the CDR3. The V gene's germline CDR1 is SQVTM and CDR2 ANQGSEA.

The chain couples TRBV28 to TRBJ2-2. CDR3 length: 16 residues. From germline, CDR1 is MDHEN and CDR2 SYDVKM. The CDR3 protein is CASSILGLANTGELFF.

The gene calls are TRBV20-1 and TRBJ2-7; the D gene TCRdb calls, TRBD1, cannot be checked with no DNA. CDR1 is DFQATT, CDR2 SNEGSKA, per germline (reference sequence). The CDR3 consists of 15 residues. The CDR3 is CSAEGIQGSTYEQYF.

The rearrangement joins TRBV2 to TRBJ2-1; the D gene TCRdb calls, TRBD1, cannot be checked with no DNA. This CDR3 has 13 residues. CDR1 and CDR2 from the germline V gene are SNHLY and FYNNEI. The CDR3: CASKGGRCNEQFF.

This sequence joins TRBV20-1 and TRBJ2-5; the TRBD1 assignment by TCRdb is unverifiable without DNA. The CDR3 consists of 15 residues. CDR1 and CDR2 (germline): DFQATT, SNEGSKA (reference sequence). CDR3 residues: CSARENRRPQETQYF.

The CDR3 sequence is CASSVGQQPLQETQYF. V gene TRBV9 combines with J gene TRBJ2-5; TCRdb selects TRBD1, and the lack of DNA leaves this call unchecked. The CDR3 covers 16 residues. Germline-derived CDR1 and CDR2 are SGDLS and YYNGEE. Using reference TRBV9 and TRBJ2-5 for the parts outside the CDR3, the full variable domain is DSGVTQTPKHLITATGQRVTLRCSPRSGDLSVYWYQQSLDQGLQFLIQYYNGEERAKGNILERFSAQQFPDLHSELNLSSLELGDSALYFCASSVGQQPLQETQYFGPGTRLLVL.

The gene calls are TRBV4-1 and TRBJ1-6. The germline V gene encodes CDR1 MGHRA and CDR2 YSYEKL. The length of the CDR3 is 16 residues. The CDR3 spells CASSQGQQMRNSPLHF.

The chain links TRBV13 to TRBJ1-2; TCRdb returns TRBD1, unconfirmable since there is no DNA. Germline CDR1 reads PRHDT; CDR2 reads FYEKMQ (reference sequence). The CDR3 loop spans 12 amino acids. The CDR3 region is CASSLQGAGYTF.

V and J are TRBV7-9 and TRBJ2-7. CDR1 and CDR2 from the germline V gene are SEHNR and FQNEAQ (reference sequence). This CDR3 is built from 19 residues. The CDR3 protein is CASSNLGGYGQDHSYEQYF.

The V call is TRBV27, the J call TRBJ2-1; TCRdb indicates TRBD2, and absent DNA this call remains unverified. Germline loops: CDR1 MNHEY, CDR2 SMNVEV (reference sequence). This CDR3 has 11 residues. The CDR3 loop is CASSLLREWFF.

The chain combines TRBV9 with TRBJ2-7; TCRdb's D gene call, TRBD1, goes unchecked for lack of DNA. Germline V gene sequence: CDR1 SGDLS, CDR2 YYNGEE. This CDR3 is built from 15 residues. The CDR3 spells CASSVGGGTGHEQYF.

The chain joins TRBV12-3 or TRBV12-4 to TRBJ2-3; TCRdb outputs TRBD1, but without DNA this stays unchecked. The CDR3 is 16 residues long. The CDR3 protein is CASSTSGGAGADTQYF.

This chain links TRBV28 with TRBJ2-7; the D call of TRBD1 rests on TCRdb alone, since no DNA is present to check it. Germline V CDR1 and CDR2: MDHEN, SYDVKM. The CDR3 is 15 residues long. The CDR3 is CASSPTGQGYYEQYF.

The CDR3 reads CASSPRQTYEQYF. This chain links TRBV7-9 with TRBJ2-7; the TCRdb D gene call, TRBD1, has no DNA to confirm it. The germline V gene encodes CDR1 SEHNR and CDR2 FQNEAQ (reference sequence). The CDR3 is 13 residues long. The variable domain in full, completed from reference TRBV7-9 and TRBJ2-7, reads DTGVSQNPRHKITKRGQNVTFRCDPISEHNRLYWYRQTLGQGPEFLTYFQNEAQLEKSRLLSDRFSAERPKGSFSTLEIQRTEQGDSAMYLCASSPRQTYEQYFGPGTRLTVT.

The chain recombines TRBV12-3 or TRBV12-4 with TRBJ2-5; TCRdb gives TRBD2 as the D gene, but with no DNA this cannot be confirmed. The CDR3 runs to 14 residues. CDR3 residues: CASTRGKSRATQYF.

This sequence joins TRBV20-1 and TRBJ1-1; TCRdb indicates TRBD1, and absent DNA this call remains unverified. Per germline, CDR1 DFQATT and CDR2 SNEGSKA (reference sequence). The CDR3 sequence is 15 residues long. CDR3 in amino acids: CSARDQDRRNTEAFF.